The clone carrying this T cell receptor (beta chain) was picked up one time. No antigen is known for it. This specimen belongs to a study of Ad26.COV2.S vaccination and SARS-CoV-2 variants. Notes on the study in general: With respect to non-spike TCR breadth, vaccine and placebo recipients were similar.

CDR3 size: 15 residues. CDR1 and CDR2 from the germline V gene are ENHRY and SYGVKD. Losses at the gene ends were 5 bases for V and 2 bases for J; bases not matched to a gene: 3. Noted treatment: roughly 18 received Ad26.COV2.S at low or high dose, single or two shots; roughly five received placebo; per-sample allocation not given. Sampling was performed 63 days after the first vaccine or placebo injection. Produced via immunoSEQ multiplex PCR; TCRdb's table is partial and in-frame only. The sample has roughly 300,000 clones; 88% are singletons. This sequence was found in a person between 18 and 59 years old who received the Ad26.COV2.S COVID-19 vaccine or a placebo. Specimen: peripheral blood, collected in a trial of Ad26.COV2.S vaccine versus placebo. The chain links TRBV10-3 to TRBJ2-3; 11 nucleotides align to TRBD2. CDR3 sequence (DNA): TGTGCCATCAGTCTAGCGGGGGGACTCACAGATACGCAGTATTTT. The encoded protein is CAISLAGGLTDTQYF.